This entry describes one TCR beta chain. Antigen: not known. Prepared libraries of TCR beta cDNA carried unique molecular identifiers. From the PCR reads, TCRdb called clonotypes with MiXCR, one entry per CDR3 protein. The table includes hundreds of thousands of distinct CDR3 sequences, roughly 45% detected once. The data belong to a study of post-analysis software for immune sequencing data. Findings and limits, study-wide: Patients had higher frequencies than controls of about 5 TRBV segments, including TRBV5-6, TRBV5-1 and TRBV20-1.

Germline CDR1 reads SGDLS; CDR2 reads YYNGEE. This CDR3 contains 17 residues. V lost 4 bases to trimming and J lost 0 bases; unmatched junction nucleotides: 7. Sample: blood. V and J are TRBV9 and TRBJ2-7; 13 nucleotides align to TRBD2. The sequence derives from a girl between 5 and 17 years old with multiple sclerosis. DNA for the CDR3: TGTGCCAGCAGCCCGTTGGGACTAGCGGGGCCCTCCTACGAGCAGTACTTC. Its protein is CASSPLGLAGPSYEQYF.